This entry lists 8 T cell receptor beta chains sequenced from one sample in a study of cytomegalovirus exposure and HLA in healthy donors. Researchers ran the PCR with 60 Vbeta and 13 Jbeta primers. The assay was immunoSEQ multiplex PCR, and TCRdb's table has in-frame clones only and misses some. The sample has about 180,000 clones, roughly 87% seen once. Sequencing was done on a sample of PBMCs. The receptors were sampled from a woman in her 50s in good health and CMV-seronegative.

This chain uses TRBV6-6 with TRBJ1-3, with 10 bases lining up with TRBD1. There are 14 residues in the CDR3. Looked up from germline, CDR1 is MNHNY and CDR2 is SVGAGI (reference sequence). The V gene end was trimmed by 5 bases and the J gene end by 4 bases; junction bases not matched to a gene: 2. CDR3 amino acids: CASSPGQGGNTIYF. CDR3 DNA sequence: TGTGCCAGCAGTCCGGGACAGGGGGGAAACACCATATATTTT.

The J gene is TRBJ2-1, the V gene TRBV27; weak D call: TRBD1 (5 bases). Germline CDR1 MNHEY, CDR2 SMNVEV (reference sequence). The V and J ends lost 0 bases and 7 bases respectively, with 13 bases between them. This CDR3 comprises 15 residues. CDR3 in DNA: TGTGCCAGCAGTTTATCCTGGCAGGGAATGAATGAGCAGTTCTTC. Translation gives CASSLSWQGMNEQFF.

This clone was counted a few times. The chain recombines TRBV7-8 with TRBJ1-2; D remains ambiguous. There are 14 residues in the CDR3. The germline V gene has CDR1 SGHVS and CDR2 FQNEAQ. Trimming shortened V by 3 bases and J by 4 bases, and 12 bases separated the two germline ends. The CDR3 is CASSFPGVTYGYTF. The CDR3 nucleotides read TGTGCCAGCAGCTTCCCGGGAGTTACCTATGGCTACACCTTC.

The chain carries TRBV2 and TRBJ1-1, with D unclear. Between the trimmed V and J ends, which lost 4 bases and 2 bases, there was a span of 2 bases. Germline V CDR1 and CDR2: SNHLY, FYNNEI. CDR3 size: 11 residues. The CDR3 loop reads CASSVNTEAFF. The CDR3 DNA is TGTGCCAGCAGTGTAAACACTGAAGCTTTCTTT.

Written as DNA, the CDR3 is TGCGCCAGCAGCCAACCGGGACTAGCGGGCACAGATACGCAGTATTTT. Residues: CASSQPGLAGTDTQYF. V usage is TRBV4-1 and J usage is TRBJ2-3; 11 bases fit TRBD2. CDR1 and CDR2 (germline): MGHRA, YSYEKL. The CDR3 is 16 amino acids. The trim removed 2 bases at V and 1 base at J, leaving 2 bases unmatched.

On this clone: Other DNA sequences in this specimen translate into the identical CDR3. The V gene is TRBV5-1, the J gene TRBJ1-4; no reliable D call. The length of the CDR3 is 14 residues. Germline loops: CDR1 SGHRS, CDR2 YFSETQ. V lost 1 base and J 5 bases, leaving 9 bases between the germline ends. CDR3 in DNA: TGCGCCAGCAGCTTGAGGACGGGGAATGAAAAACTGTTTTTT. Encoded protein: CASSLRTGNEKLFF.

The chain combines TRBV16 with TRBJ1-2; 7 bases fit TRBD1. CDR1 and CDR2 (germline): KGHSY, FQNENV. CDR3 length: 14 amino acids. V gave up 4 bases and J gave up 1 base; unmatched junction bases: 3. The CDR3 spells CASSLGQVNYGYTF. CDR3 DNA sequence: TGTGCCAGCAGCCTAGGACAGGTTAACTATGGCTACACCTTC.

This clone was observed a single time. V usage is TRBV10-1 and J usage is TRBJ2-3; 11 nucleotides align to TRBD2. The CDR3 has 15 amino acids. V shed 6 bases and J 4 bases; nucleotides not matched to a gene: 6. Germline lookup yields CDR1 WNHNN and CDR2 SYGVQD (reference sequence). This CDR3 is CASSSVTSGADTQYF. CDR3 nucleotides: TGCGCCAGCAGCTCGGTGACTAGCGGGGCAGATACGCAGTATTTT.